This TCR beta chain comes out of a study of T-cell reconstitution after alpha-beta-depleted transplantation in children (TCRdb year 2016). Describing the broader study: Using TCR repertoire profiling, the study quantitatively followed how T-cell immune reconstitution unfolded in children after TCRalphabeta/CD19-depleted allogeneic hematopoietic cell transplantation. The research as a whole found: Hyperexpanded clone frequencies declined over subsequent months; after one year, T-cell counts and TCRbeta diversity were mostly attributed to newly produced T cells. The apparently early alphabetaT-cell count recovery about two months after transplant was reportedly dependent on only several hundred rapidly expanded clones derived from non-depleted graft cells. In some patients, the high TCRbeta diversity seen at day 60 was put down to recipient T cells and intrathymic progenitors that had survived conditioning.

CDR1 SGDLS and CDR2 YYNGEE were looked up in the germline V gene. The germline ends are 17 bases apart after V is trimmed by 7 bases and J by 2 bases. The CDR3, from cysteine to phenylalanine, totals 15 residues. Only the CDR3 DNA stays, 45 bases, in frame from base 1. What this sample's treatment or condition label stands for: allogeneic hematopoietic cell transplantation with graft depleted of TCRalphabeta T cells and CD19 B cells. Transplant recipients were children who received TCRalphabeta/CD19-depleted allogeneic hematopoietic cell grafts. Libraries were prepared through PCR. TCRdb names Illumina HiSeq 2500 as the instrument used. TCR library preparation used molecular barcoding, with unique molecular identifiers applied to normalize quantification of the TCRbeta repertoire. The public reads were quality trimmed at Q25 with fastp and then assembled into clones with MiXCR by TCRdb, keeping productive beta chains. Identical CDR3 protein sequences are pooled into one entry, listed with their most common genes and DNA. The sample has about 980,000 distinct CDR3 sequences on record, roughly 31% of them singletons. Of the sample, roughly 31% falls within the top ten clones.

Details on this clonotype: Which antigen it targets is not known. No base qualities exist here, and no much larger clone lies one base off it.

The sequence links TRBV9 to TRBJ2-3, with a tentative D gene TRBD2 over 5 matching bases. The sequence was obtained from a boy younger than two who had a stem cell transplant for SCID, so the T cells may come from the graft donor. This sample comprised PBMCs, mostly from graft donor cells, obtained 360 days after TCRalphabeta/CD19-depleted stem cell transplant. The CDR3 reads CASSRELLITDTQYF. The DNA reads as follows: TGTGCCAGCTCGAGGGAACTCCTAATCACAGATACGCAGTATTTT.